This paragraph reports one T cell receptor (beta chain). Its antigen is not identified. Germline CDR1 is ENHRY and CDR2 is SYGVKD. The germline V and J ends were trimmed by 6 bases and 2 bases, with 11 bases remaining between them. This CDR3 comprises 13 residues. The targeted sequencing depth was 1 in 200,000 to 1 in 1 million T cells. Assay: immunoSEQ multiplex PCR; the TCRdb copy retains only in-frame clones and omits some. The repertoire consists of about 200,000 clones, with nearly 80% occurring once and the leading ten covering about 10%. The data stem from a study of cytotoxic CD8 clonotypes in ibrutinib-treated CLL. Study findings and constraints: Before falling back toward baseline at progression, clonality had risen at the time of ibrutinib response. Baseline-level clonality went beyond age-matched healthy donors and moved in step with circulating CD8+ T-cell counts. Timing of sampling differed between sustained-remission and progressing patients.

The receptor was isolated from a human donor with chronic lymphocytic leukemia. Sequences were derived from PBMCs, sampled after 12 months of ibrutinib treatment. This chain links TRBV10-3 with TRBJ2-7; possibly TRBD1 or TRBD2 for D (5 bases each). In DNA, the CDR3 is TGTGCCATCAGACGGGACGGTCCCTACGAGCAGTACTTC. As protein: CAIRRDGPYEQYF.